A selection of T cell receptor beta chains follows, all from one sample in a study of response to subunit inactivated influenza vaccine. Each CDR3 protein gets one entry after TCRdb re-called the RT-PCR reads with MiXCR. The repertoire holds roughly 700,000 distinct CDR3 sequences, with about 14% as singletons. Here the sequenced sample was PBMCs from blood, taken less than 15 days before vaccination. These receptors were collected from a man aged 50 to 60 who received an inactivated influenza vaccine. The CDR3 runs from the conserved cysteine through the conserved F or W. The D gene is left open where the match is weak. Where a row states a size, it is once, few, many or the class of an expanded clone; other rows omit it.

CDR3nt: TGCGCCAGCAGCCCCTATGCGGGGGGCACAGATACGCAGTATTTT
CDR3aa: CASSPYAGGTDTQYF
d_gene: TRBD2
j_gene: TRBJ2-3
v_gene: TRBV5-1
abundance: few

CDR3nt: TGTGCCAGCAGTCTTTACAGGGAGCAGTTCTTC
CDR3aa: CASSLYREQFF
d_gene: NA
j_gene: TRBJ2-1
v_gene: TRBV12-3/TRBV12-4
abundance: many

CDR3nt: TGTGCCAGCAGCCTAAGGGTTTCGGCGGGGAATGAGCAGTTCTTC
CDR3aa: CASSLRVSAGNEQFF
d_gene: NA
j_gene: TRBJ2-1
v_gene: TRBV11-2
abundance: NA

CDR3nt: TGCTGTGCTACGGGGGGGATAGCGGGAGGGGCAGAGACCCAGTACTTC
CDR3aa: CCATGGIAGGAETQYF
d_gene: TRBD2
j_gene: TRBJ2-5
v_gene: TRBV20-1
abundance: NA

CDR3nt: TGCGCCAGCAGCTTGTTGTCGGGGGGCTACGAGCAGTACTTC
CDR3aa: CASSLLSGGYEQYF
d_gene: TRBD2
j_gene: TRBJ2-7
v_gene: TRBV5-1
abundance: many

CDR3nt: TGTGCCAGCTCACCGAGACTAGCGAGTCCCTACAATGAGCAGTTCTTC
CDR3aa: CASSPRLASPYNEQFF
d_gene: TRBD2
j_gene: TRBJ2-1
v_gene: TRBV18
abundance: NA

CDR3nt: TGCGCCAGCAGCCCGGACAGTGGCCCGCTCATGAACACTGAAGCTTTCTTT
CDR3aa: CASSPDSGPLMNTEAFF
d_gene: NA
j_gene: TRBJ1-1
v_gene: TRBV5-1
abundance: NA

CDR3nt: TGTGCCAGCTCACCATTTGGGGGAAGTAGTGGGGCCAACGTCCTGACTTTC
CDR3aa: CASSPFGGSSGANVLTF
d_gene: NA
j_gene: TRBJ2-6
v_gene: TRBV18
abundance: NA

CDR3nt: TGCAGTGCTCCCCTAGCGGGAGGCGCAGATACGCAGTATTTT
CDR3aa: CSAPLAGGADTQYF
d_gene: TRBD2
j_gene: TRBJ2-3
v_gene: TRBV20-1
abundance: few

CDR3nt: TGTGCCAGCACCAACCGAGGGTATAAGAATTTCTTT
CDR3aa: CASTNRGYKNFF
d_gene: NA
j_gene: TRBJ1-1
v_gene: TRBV28
abundance: few

CDR3nt: TGTGCCAGCAGATTAGCGGGAGGGAGCTCCTACGAGCAGTACTTC
CDR3aa: CASRLAGGSSYEQYF
d_gene: TRBD2
j_gene: TRBJ2-7
v_gene: TRBV28
abundance: NA

CDR3nt: TGTGCCAGCAGCTCAGGACTGAATAACGAGCAGTACTTC
CDR3aa: CASSSGLNNEQYF
d_gene: NA
j_gene: TRBJ2-7
v_gene: TRBV7-3
abundance: many

CDR3nt: TGTGCCAGCAGTTACAGGGCTAATGAGCAGTTCTTC
CDR3aa: CASSYRANEQFF
d_gene: NA
j_gene: TRBJ2-1
v_gene: TRBV6-6
abundance: few

CDR3nt: TGTGCCAGCAGGTCGGGCGGGAGAGGGTCCTACGAGCAGTACTTC
CDR3aa: CASRSGGRGSYEQYF
d_gene: TRBD2
j_gene: TRBJ2-7
v_gene: TRBV6-2/TRBV6-3
abundance: NA

CDR3nt: TGCAGCGTTGAAGGGCGGGGGAACCAAGAGACCCAGTACTTC
CDR3aa: CSVEGRGNQETQYF
d_gene: TRBD2
j_gene: TRBJ2-5
v_gene: TRBV29-1
abundance: few

CDR3nt: TGTGCCAGCAGCCCAGGTGGGGGGGGGTTTAGCACAGATACGCAGTATTTT
CDR3aa: CASSPGGGGFSTDTQYF
d_gene: TRBD2
j_gene: TRBJ2-3
v_gene: TRBV5-4
abundance: NA

CDR3nt: TGTGCCAGCAGCCCACGAAACAGGGGCAAAGACACTGAAGCTTTCTTT
CDR3aa: CASSPRNRGKDTEAFF
d_gene: TRBD1
j_gene: TRBJ1-1
v_gene: TRBV6-2/TRBV6-3
abundance: NA

CDR3nt: TGTGCCAGCAGCCAAGATTTAGGGGGGCGCACCAATGAGCAGTTCTTC
CDR3aa: CASSQDLGGRTNEQFF
d_gene: NA
j_gene: TRBJ2-1
v_gene: TRBV4-2
abundance: NA

CDR3nt: TGTGCCAGCAGCCCCCAGGGAGCGGGAGCTTCCTACGAGCAGTACTTC
CDR3aa: CASSPQGAGASYEQYF
d_gene: TRBD2
j_gene: TRBJ2-7
v_gene: TRBV7-2
abundance: many

CDR3nt: TGTGCCAGCAGGGCTGCGGGGGCCTACGAGCAGTACTTC
CDR3aa: CASRAAGAYEQYF
d_gene: TRBD2
j_gene: TRBJ2-7
v_gene: TRBV25-1
abundance: NA

CDR3nt: TGTGCCAGCAGTTTTCTCGACGCCTCAGGGGTTCCCTACGAGCAGTACTTC
CDR3aa: CASSFLDASGVPYEQYF
d_gene: NA
j_gene: TRBJ2-7
v_gene: TRBV28
abundance: NA

CDR3nt: TGTGCCAGCAGCTCGACGCATTGGGGAGTTGACACTGAAGCTTTCTTT
CDR3aa: CASSSTHWGVDTEAFF
d_gene: NA
j_gene: TRBJ1-1
v_gene: TRBV7-2
abundance: few

CDR3nt: TGTGCCAGCAGCCAAGTTTTGGATCAGCCCCAGCATTTT
CDR3aa: CASSQVLDQPQHF
d_gene: NA
j_gene: TRBJ1-5
v_gene: TRBV4-2
abundance: few

CDR3nt: TGTGCCAGCAGCCGTAGCGGGATGGCAGATACGCAGTATTTT
CDR3aa: CASSRSGMADTQYF
d_gene: TRBD2
j_gene: TRBJ2-3
v_gene: TRBV7-9
abundance: NA

CDR3nt: TGTGCCAGCAGGCACCCCGGGACTAGCGGGAGGACACCGCAAGAGACCCAGTACTTC
CDR3aa: CASRHPGTSGRTPQETQYF
d_gene: TRBD2
j_gene: TRBJ2-5
v_gene: TRBV6-2/TRBV6-3
abundance: few

CDR3nt: TGCGCCAGCAGCCAAGATGATGGGGGGCCTGGCAATCAGCCCCAGCATTTT
CDR3aa: CASSQDDGGPGNQPQHF
d_gene: NA
j_gene: TRBJ1-5
v_gene: TRBV4-1
abundance: few

CDR3nt: TGTGCCATCAGTGAGTTGGGTGACTACGAGCAGTACTTC
CDR3aa: CAISELGDYEQYF
d_gene: NA
j_gene: TRBJ2-7
v_gene: TRBV10-3
abundance: NA